This TCR beta chain was identified in a study of glioma-infiltrating T cells. Using RNA template, CDR3s of TCR alpha and beta were amplified with iRepertoire arm-PCR. TCRdb called the multiplex PCR reads again in MiXCR, with one record for every CDR3 protein. The profile shows around 350,000 distinct CDR3 sequences, 35% to 45% of them singletons. There are 17 residues in the CDR3. The trim removed 1 base at V and 3 bases at J, leaving 10 bases unmatched. Germline values: CDR1 DFQATT, CDR2 SNEGSKA (reference sequence). In its sample, this clonotype was seen once. The specimen was glioma tissue, nonneoplastic brain tissue, or PBMCs (not recorded which). This clonotype originated in a human donor with low-grade glioma or glioblastoma, undergoing nonglioma brain surgery, or in good health (not recorded which). The chain links TRBV20-1 to TRBJ2-3; 10 nucleotides match TRBD2. The CDR3 protein is CSARAPPAGGPTDTQYF. CDR3 in DNA: TGCAGTGCTAGAGCCCCACCAGCGGGAGGGCCAACAGATACGCAGTATTTT.